This T cell receptor beta chain was observed in a study of T-cell reconstitution after alpha-beta-depleted transplantation in children. Whole-study results and caveats: Counts and diversity of T cells one year after transplant came mostly from newly produced T cells. Two months or so post-transplant, alpha-beta T cells reportedly derived from several hundred expanded graft clones.

Worth noting for this clonotype: Its antigen is currently unknown.

Preparation of the TCRbeta library involved a method that used unique molecular identifiers. One entry per CDR3 protein, called by TCRdb with MiXCR from the PCR reads. The sample shows approximately 230,000 distinct CDR3 sequences, under 30% of them seen only once. CDR1 MNHNS and CDR2 SASEGT come from the germline V gene. V lost 8 bases and J lost 4; bases outside the gene matches: 9. CDR3 length: 14 residues. This chain links TRBV6-1 with TRBJ2-3; 7 nucleotides align to TRBD1. The source was PBMCs, mostly from graft donor cells, collected 360 days after TCRalphabeta/CD19-depleted stem cell transplant. The clonotype comes from a female patient aged 2 to 10 who had a stem cell transplant for congenital amegakaryocytic thrombocytopenia, so the T cells may come from the graft donor. The CDR3 DNA sequence: TGTGCCAGCCGCATTCCAACAGGGGCAGATACGCAGTATTTT. This translates into CASRIPTGADTQYF.